What follows are 8 T cell receptor beta chains derived from one specimen sequenced in a study of tumor and adjacent non-tumor tissue in lung cancer. Three rounds of nested PCR, following a modified ARM-PCR protocol, produced the TCRbeta library. TCRdb passed the multiplex PCR reads through MiXCR, listing each CDR3 protein once. The table records under 150,000 distinct CDR3 sequences, around 67% of them present only once. The template was RNA from unsorted bulk tissue. Sample: lung tumor tissue. The receptors shown here come from a man aged 55 to 70 with small cell lung cancer.

Only a few counts were recorded for this clonotype. This may come from a read error, since a much larger clone is one base off. The V and J genes are TRBV20-1 and TRBJ1-1; D may be TRBD1 (6 bases). This CDR3 has 13 amino acids. Per germline, CDR1 DFQATT and CDR2 SNEGSKA (reference sequence). The CDR3 here is CSASRGRGTETFF. The CDR3 DNA follows: TGCAGTGCTAGTCGGGGGCGGGGGACTGAAACTTTCTTT.

Concerning this clonotype: This could be a read error, since a much larger clone is one nucleotide away. The V call is TRBV6-1, the J call TRBJ1-2, with D unclear. Per germline, CDR1 MNHNS and CDR2 SASEGT. The CDR3 consists of 15 residues. The CDR3 region has the DNA TGTGCCAGCAGTGAAGCGCTCGGCATCAAGTATGGCTACAGCTTC. It specifies CASSEALGIKYGYSF.

This clonotype appeared once. This may be a read error, as it is one base from a much larger clone. The gene calls are TRBV4-1 and TRBJ2-2; D tentatively reads TRBD1 or TRBD2 (7 bases each). The CDR3 consists of 14 residues. The germline V gene has CDR1 MGHRA and CDR2 YSYEKL. The CDR3 DNA reads as TGCACCAGCAGCCAAGTCAGGGGGGGCGGGGAGCTGTTTTTT. Protein product: CTSSQVRGGGELFF.

The sample holds a few counts of this clonotype. The J gene is TRBJ2-7, the V gene TRBV19; TRBD2 is a possible D gene (6 bases). Germline V gives CDR1 LNHDA, CDR2 SQIVND (reference sequence). V lost 2 bases and J lost 1, with 9 bases in between. CDR3 length: 14 residues. The CDR3 is CASSIRGVSYEQYF. CDR3 sequence (DNA): TGTGCCAGTAGTATACGCGGGGTTTCCTACGAGCAGTACTTC. Combining the CDR3 with reference TRBV19 and TRBJ2-7 gives the whole variable domain DGGITQSPKYLFRKEGQNVTLSCEQNLNHDAMYWYRQDPGQGLRLIYYSQIVNDFQKGDIAEGYSVSREKKESFPLTVTSAQKNPTAFYLCASSIRGVSYEQYFGPGTRLTVT.

A word on this clonotype: A read error may explain this, as a much larger clone is one base away. V usage is TRBV29-1 and J usage is TRBJ1-1; a weak D match, TRBD1 (6 bases). CDR3 length: 10 amino acids. The germline CDR1 and CDR2 sequences are SQVTM and ANQGSEA. The V gene lost 6 bases and the J gene lost 8 bases, with 10 bases spanning the gap. CDR3 DNA: TGCAGCGTGGTGACAGGCGAAGCTTTCTTT. Translating gives CSVVTGEAFF. The whole variable domain, filled in from reference TRBV29-1 and TRBJ1-1, reads SAVISQKPSRDICQRGTSLTIQCQVDSQVTMMFWYRQQPGQSLTLIATANQGSEATYESGFVIDKFPISRPNLTFSTLTVSNMSPEDSSIYLCSVVTGEAFFGQGTRLTVV.

In the case of this clonotype: Mismatch with germline at one junction end may stem from a read error. The genes are TRBV11-2 and TRBJ2-5; D is perhaps TRBD2 (6 bases). Germline CDR1 SGHAT, CDR2 FQNNGV. CDR3 length: 18 amino acids. The CDR3 spells CANSFGVREAGFQETQYF. CDR3 nucleotide sequence: TGTGCCAACAGCTTCGGAGTGAGGGAGGCGGGATTCCAAGAGACCCAGTACTTC.

V is TRBV4-1 and J is TRBJ1-4, with D maybe TRBD1 (5 bases). V lost 1 base and J lost 10, with 16 bases in between. The germline CDR1 and CDR2 sequences are MGHRA and YSYEKL. The length of the CDR3 is 15 residues. DNA for the CDR3: TGCGCCAGCAGCCAAGGGTCCGCAGGGTCCGGAAAACTGTTTTTT. Its translation is CASSQGSAGSGKLFF.

This rearrangement joins TRBV6-1 to TRBJ2-7, with D uncertain. CDR1 and CDR2 from the germline V gene are MNHNS and SASEGT. The CDR3 length is 11 residues. V was trimmed by 7 bases and J by 4 bases, leaving 8 bases between them. The CDR3 loop reads CASTSGYEQYF. DNA of the CDR3: TGTGCCAGCACCTCAGGTTACGAGCAGTACTTC.